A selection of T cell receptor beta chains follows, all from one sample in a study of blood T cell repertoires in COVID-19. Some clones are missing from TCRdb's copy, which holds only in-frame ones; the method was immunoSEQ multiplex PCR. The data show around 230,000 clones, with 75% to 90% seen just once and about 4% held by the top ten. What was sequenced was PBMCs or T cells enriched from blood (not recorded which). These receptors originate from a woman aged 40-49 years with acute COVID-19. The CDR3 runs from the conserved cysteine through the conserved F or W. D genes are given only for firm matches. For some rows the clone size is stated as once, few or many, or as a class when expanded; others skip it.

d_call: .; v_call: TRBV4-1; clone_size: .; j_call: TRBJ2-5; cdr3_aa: CASSHTGLPETQYF; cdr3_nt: TGCGCCAGCAGCCACACAGGGTTACCGGAGACCCAGTACTTC
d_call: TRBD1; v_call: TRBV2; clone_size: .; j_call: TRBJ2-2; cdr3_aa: CASSGQGRNTGELFF; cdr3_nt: TGTGCCAGCAGTGGACAGGGGCGGAACACCGGGGAGCTGTTTTTT
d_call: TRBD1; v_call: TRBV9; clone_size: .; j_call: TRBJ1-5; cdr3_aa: CASSSGDRGSNQPQHF; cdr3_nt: TGTGCCAGCAGCTCCGGAGACAGGGGGAGCAATCAGCCCCAGCATTTT
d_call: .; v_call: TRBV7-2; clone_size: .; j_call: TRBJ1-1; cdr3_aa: CASRGGARNTEAFF; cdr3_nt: TGTGCCAGCAGGGGCGGGGCAAGGAACACTGAAGCTTTCTTT
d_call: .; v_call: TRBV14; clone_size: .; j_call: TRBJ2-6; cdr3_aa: CASTEGSYSGANVLTF; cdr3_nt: TGTGCCAGCACTGAGGGAAGCTACTCTGGGGCCAACGTCCTGACTTTC
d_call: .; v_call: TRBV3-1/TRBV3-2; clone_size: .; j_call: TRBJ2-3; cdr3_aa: CASSADTGLFTDTQYF; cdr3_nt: TGTGCCAGCAGCGCCGATACCGGACTGTTCACAGATACGCAGTATTTT
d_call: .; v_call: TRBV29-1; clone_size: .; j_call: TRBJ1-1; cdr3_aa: CSVGVNTEAFF; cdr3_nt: TGCAGCGTTGGCGTGAACACTGAAGCTTTCTTT
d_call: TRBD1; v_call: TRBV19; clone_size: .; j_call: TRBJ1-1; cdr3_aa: CASSKRQGGTEAFF; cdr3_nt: TGTGCCAGTAGTAAGAGACAGGGTGGCACTGAAGCTTTCTTT
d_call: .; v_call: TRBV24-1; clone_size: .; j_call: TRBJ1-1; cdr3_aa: CATSDFRNTEAFF; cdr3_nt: TGTGCCACCAGTGATTTTAGGAACACTGAAGCTTTCTTT
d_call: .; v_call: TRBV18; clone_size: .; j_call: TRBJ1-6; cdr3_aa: CASSPEGNSPLHF; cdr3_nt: TGTGCCAGCTCACCAGAGGGTAATTCACCCCTCCACTTT
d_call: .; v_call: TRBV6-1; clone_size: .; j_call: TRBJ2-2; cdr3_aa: CASSEGRTGELFF; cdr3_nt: TGTGCCAGCAGTGAAGGGAGAACCGGGGAGCTGTTTTTT
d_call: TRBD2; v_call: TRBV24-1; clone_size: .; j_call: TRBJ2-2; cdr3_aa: CATSDHGTSGNTGELFF; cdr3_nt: TGTGCCACCAGTGATCACGGGACTAGCGGGAACACCGGGGAGCTGTTTTTT
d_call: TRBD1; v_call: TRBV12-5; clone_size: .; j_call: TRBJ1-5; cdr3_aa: CASGPRAGGAPDQPQHF; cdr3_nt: TGTGCTAGTGGGCCTAGGGCAGGGGGTGCTCCCGATCAGCCCCAGCATTTT
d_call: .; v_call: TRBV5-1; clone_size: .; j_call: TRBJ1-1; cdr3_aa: CASSRGRNTEAFF; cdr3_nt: TGCGCCAGCAGCCGAGGTAGGAACACTGAAGCTTTCTTT
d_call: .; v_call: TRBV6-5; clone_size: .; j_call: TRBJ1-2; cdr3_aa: CASSYGVGGTYGYTF; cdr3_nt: TGTGCCAGCAGTTACGGTGTCGGGGGGACCTATGGCTACACCTTC
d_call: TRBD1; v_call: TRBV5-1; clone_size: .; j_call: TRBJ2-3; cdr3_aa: CASSLVFRQGSTDTQYF; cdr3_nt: TGCGCCAGCAGCTTGGTTTTTCGACAGGGGAGCACAGATACGCAGTATTTT
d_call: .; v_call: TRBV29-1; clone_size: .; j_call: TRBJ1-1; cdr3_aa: CSVPEIRGTEAFF; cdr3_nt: TGCAGCGTTCCAGAAATTAGGGGGACTGAAGCTTTCTTT
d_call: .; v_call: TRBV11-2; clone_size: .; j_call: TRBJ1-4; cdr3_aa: CASSFRGGRLNEKLFF; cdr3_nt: TGTGCCAGCAGCTTCCGGGGAGGGCGATTAAATGAAAAACTGTTTTTT
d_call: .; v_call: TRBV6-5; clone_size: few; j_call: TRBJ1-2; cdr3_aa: CASNTRGYDYGYTF; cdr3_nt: TGTGCCAGCAACACCAGGGGATACGACTATGGCTACACCTTC
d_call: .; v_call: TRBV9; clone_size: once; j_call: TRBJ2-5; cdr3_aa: CASSAGVPGTQYF; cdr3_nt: TGTGCCAGCAGCGCGGGGGTACCGGGGACCCAGTACTTC
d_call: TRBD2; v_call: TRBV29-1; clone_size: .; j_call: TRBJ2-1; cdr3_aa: CSVEDPNTGTTNNEQFF; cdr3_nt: TGCAGCGTTGAAGATCCGAATACCGGGACTACGAACAATGAGCAGTTCTTC
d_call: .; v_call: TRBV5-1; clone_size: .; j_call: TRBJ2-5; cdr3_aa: CASSLGGPGETQYF; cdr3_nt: TGCGCCAGCAGCTTGGGGGGTCCGGGGGAGACCCAGTACTTC
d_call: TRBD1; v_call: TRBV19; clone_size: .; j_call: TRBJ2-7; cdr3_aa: CASSINLREGQGYEQYF; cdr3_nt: TGTGCCAGTAGTATAAATTTACGAGAGGGACAGGGCTACGAGCAGTACTTC
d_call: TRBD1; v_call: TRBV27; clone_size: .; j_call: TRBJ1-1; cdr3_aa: CASTWDRVGNTEAFF; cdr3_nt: TGTGCCAGCACCTGGGACAGGGTTGGGAACACTGAAGCTTTCTTT
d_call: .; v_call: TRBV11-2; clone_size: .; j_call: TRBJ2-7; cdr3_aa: CASSLAGLLRGEQYF; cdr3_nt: TGTGCCAGCAGCTTAGCAGGCCTGCTTAGAGGGGAGCAGTACTTC
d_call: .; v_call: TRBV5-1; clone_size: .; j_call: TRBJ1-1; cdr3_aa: CASSLAGYTEAFF; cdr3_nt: TGCGCCAGCAGCTTGGCGGGGTACACTGAAGCTTTCTTT
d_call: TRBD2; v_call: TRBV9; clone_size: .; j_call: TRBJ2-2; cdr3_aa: CASSVASGGLNTGELFF; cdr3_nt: TGTGCCAGCAGCGTAGCTTCCGGGGGACTAAACACCGGGGAGCTGTTTTTT
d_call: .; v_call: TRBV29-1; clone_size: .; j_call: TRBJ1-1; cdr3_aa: CSVYPGHKNTEAFF; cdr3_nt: TGCAGCGTCTACCCCGGACATAAGAACACTGAAGCTTTCTTT
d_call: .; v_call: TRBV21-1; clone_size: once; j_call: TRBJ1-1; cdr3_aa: CASSTPDRGRMRNTEAFF; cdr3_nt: TGTGCCAGCAGCACCCCGGACAGGGGGCGCATGAGGAACACTGAAGCTTTCTTT
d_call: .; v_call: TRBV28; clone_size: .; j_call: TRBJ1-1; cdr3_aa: CASSLYGGTEAFF; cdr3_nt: TGTGCCAGCAGTTTATATGGGGGGACTGAAGCTTTCTTT
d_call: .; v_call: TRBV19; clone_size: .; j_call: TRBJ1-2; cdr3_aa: CASSISADSSNYGYTF; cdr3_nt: TGTGCCAGTAGTATTAGTGCCGATAGCAGTAACTATGGCTACACCTTC
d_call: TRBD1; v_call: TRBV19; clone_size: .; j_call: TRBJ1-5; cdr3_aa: CASSTTGTGGYSNQPQHF; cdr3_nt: TGTGCCAGTAGTACAACTGGGACAGGGGGCTATAGCAATCAGCCCCAGCATTTT
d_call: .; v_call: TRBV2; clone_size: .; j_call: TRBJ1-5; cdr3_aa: CASSDYNGGGQPQHF; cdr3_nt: TGTGCCAGCAGTGATTACAACGGCGGGGGGCAGCCCCAGCATTTT
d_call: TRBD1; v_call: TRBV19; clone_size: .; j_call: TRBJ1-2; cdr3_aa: CASTQTGVGYGYTF; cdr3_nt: TGTGCCAGTACCCAGACAGGGGTTGGCTATGGCTACACCTTC